A selection of T cell receptor beta chains follows, all from one sample in a study of PD-L1 blockade in urothelial cancer. Repertoires were generated with immunoSEQ multiplex PCR, while TCRdb's copy carries only in-frame clones and drops some. The table records about 130,000 clones, roughly 84% of them present only once. The sequenced sample was PBMCs, obtained around atezolizumab (anti-PD-L1) treatment. Receptors originate from a middle-aged man with urothelial cancer. Each CDR3 is given with its conserved first and last residue. Each record gives: V gene, J gene, CDR3 protein.

>TRBV7-2|TRBJ1-5
CASSSWRDQPQHF
>TRBV7-2|TRBJ2-1
CASSLVVGGSSEQFF
>TRBV13|TRBJ2-1
CASLFRSTSGSNEQFF
>TRBV5-1|TRBJ1-6
CASSLWTGVGSPLHF
>TRBV7-3|TRBJ2-3
CASSLGQGGDTQYF
>TRBV7-2|TRBJ1-6
CASSSAQGRNSPLHF
>TRBV7-3|TRBJ2-7
CASSLAGGPGEQYF
>TRBV7-8|TRBJ1-2
CASSLGHTRNYGYTF
>TRBV5-1|TRBJ2-1
CASSLVQREAGEQFF
>TRBV7-8|TRBJ1-4
CASSFIADEKLFF
>TRBV28|TRBJ2-3
CASQKSGRANTDTQYF
>TRBV5-1|TRBJ2-1
CASSDRVGRGSGNEQFF
>TRBV9|TRBJ1-6
CASSPFTGGDGSPLHF
>TRBV7-9|TRBJ1-3
CASSSTGSWTHSGNTIYF
>TRBV19|TRBJ2-3
CASSHRGSSDTQYF
>TRBV6-1|TRBJ2-7
CASSLRSGTTYEQYF
>TRBV6-6|TRBJ2-1
CASSYSSGSSYNEQFF
>TRBV19|TRBJ2-5
CASSTWDRHQETQYF
>TRBV28|TRBJ2-7
CASHRVAYEQYF
>TRBV4-1|TRBJ1-5
CASSQEEGGAYQPQHF
>TRBV9|TRBJ2-5
CASSVEDRGGKQETQYF
>TRBV30|TRBJ2-7
CAWRKGLAGMIPSYEQYF
>TRBV25-1|TRBJ2-1
CASSGRGTYWNEQFF
>TRBV28|TRBJ2-1
CASRLASYNEQFF
>TRBV28|TRBJ2-7
CASRRQGSYEQYF
>TRBV11-3|TRBJ2-5
CASSWGLQETQYF
>TRBV19|TRBJ1-1
CASTTQAPSTEAFF
>TRBV5-1|TRBJ1-4
CASSQGQGEKLFF
>TRBV5-1|TRBJ1-1
CASSVERRNTEAFF
>TRBV28|TRBJ1-4
CASTLTGPFEKLFF
>TRBV10-3|TRBJ2-7
CAILGEGSYEQYF
>TRBV6-1|TRBJ2-7
CASSEGRVAGTLSEQYF
>TRBV5-4|TRBJ2-3
CASSLPPGQGSDTQYF
>TRBV11-2|TRBJ2-5
CASSKTPQETQYF
>TRBV5-1|TRBJ2-5
CASRTDQETQYF
>TRBV7-8|TRBJ2-7
CASSLASGQKNYEQYF
>TRBV7-9|TRBJ1-5
CASSQGGGHGKPQHF
>TRBV19|TRBJ2-7
CASSIRESYEQYF
>TRBV5-1|TRBJ2-5
CASSLAGQGEPQYF
>TRBV10-3|TRBJ1-2
CAISESPQGGYGYTF
>TRBV19|TRBJ1-2
CATKGDRGRVNGYTF